The entry below describes one T cell receptor (beta chain). Produced via immunoSEQ multiplex PCR; TCRdb's table is partial and in-frame only. Of approximately 75,000 clones listed, 82% are singletons. The CDR3 has 14 residues. The V and J ends lost 0 bases and 8 bases, in that order; junction bases with no gene match: 3. Germline V CDR1 and CDR2: LNHDA, SQIVND (reference sequence). This entry is derived from a study of blood T cell repertoires in COVID-19. This receptor was obtained from a woman at least 80 years old with acute or convalescent COVID-19. This chain joins TRBV19 and TRBJ1-4; 7 bases agree with TRBD1. The sequencing input was peripheral blood. CDR3 sequence (DNA): TGTGCCAGTAGTATAGAGAGAGGGGGCGAAAAACTGTTTTTT. Its protein is CASSIERGGEKLFF.